This TCR beta chain derives from a study of blood T cell repertoires in COVID-19 (dated by TCRdb to the early 2020s). Study-level background: The collaborator samples originated in the United States, Italy and Spain and spanned the acute and convalescent phases of COVID-19. Samples came from the ongoing ImmuneRACE study (first 160 participants) plus 1,254 subjects from 6 global collaborators. Subjects who had been exposed to COVID-19, were actively infected with it, or had recovered from it provided the deeply sampled blood TCRbeta repertoires that made up the dataset. Where HLA class I and class II types were available, the types were taken from metadata supplied by the sample provider, not from assay-based typing. The repertoires were released in a freely available public database meant as a resource for research on the immune response to SARS-CoV-2. Nearly every sample came with metadata listing a de-identified subject ID, COVID-19 status, age in years and sex. The prospective study material was composed of cDNA or gDNA derived from T cells, B-cell-depleted T cells, or PBMCs.

The CDR3 numbers 10 residues from cysteine through phenylalanine. Kept here is only the CDR3 DNA, which spans 30 bases and is read in frame from base 1. The germline V gene provides CDR1 SNHLY and CDR2 FYNNEI. The V and J ends are trimmed by 3 bases and 11 bases, leaving 7 bases between them. With regard to this clone: The antigen it binds to is not known. No clone much larger than this one lies a single base away; base qualities are absent.

Overall results and qualifications from the work: Clinical and demographic metadata were provided uncurated, with the amount varying by source and participant.

Samples from volunteer blood donors who had recovered from COVID-19 were contributed by a second Seattle source. Collaborating institutions collected whole blood in K2EDTA tubes following their own protocols. For TCRbeta analysis, collaborators shipped samples in one of three forms: frozen whole blood, isolated PBMCs, or DNA extracted from either of those sample types. TCRbeta CDR3 regions were amplified from genomic DNA by means of the immunoSEQ Assay, a bias-controlled multiplex PCR. In the authors' own workflow: The number of nucleated cells in each sample was estimated from the amplification of reference gene primers within the assay. To quantify the absolute abundance of each unique TCRbeta CDR3 rearrangement, sequence reads were collapsed and filtered. For each sample, productive Simpson clonality was calculated by taking the square root of Simpson's diversity index across productive rearrangements. Held by TCRdb, this immuneACCESS table contains in-frame sequences only and omits some clones. Under half of the omission traces to an unresolved V gene where checked; the cause of the rest is unknown. V and J calls and clone size are copied from that table; D and trimming were computed from the DNA. This sample gives about 240,000 clones in total; over 75% of them show up just once. Around 2% of the sample comes from the top ten.

The receptor's source is a man under 40 who had recovered from COVID-19. The chain was built from TRBV2 and TRBJ1-1; the D gene is possibly TRBD1, with 6 bases matching. Sequences were obtained from peripheral blood. The bases read TGTGCCAGCAGTGAGGGGGCGGCTTTCTTT. The resulting protein is CASSEGAAFF.